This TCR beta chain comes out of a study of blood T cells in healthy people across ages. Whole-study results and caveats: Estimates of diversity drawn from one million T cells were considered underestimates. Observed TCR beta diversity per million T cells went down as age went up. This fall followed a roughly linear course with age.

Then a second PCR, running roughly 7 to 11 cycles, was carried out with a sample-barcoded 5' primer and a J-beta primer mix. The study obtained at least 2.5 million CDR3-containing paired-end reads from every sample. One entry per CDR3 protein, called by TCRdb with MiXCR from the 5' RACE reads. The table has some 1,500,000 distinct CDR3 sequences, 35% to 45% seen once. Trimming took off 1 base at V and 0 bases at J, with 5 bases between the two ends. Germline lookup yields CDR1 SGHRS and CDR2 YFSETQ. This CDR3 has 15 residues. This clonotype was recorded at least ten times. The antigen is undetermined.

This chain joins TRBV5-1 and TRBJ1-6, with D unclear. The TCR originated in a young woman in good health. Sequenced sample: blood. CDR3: CASSLTTSYNSPLHF. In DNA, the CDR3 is TGCGCCAGCAGCTTGACAACCTCCTATAATTCACCCCTCCACTTT. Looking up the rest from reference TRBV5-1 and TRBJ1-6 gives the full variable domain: KAGVTQTPRYLIKTRGQQVTLSCSPISGHRSVSWYQQTPGQGLQFLFEYFSETQRNKGNFPGRFSGRQFSNSRSEMNVSTLELGDSALYLCASSLTTSYNSPLHFGNGTRLTVT.